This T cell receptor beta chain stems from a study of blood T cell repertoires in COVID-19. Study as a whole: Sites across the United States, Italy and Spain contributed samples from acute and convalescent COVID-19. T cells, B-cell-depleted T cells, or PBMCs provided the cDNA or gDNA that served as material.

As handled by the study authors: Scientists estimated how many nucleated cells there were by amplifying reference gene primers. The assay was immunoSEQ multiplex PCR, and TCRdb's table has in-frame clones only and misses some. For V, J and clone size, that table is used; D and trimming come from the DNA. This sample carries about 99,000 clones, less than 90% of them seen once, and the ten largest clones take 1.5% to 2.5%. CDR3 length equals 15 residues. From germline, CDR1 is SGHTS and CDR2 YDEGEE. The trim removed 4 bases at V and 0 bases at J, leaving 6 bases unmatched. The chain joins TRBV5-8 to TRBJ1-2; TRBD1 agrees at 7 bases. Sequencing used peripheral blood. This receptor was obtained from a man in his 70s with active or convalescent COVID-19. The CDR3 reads CASSPRGQPNYGYTF. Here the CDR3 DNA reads TGTGCCAGCAGCCCTCGGGGACAGCCTAACTATGGCTACACCTTC.